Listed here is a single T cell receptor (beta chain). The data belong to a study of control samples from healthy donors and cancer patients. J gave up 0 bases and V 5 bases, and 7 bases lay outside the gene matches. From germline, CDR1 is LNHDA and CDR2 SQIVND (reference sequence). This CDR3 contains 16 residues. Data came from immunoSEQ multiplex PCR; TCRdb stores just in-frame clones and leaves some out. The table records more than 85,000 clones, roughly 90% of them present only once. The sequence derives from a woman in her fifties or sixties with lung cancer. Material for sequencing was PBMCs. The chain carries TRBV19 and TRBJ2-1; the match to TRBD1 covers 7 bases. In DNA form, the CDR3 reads TGTGCCAGTAGTCCCCGGACAGGTAGCTCCTACAATGAGCAGTTCTTC. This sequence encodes CASSPRTGSSYNEQFF.